This T cell receptor beta chain was obtained from a study of a mutant IDH1 vaccine in newly diagnosed glioma. Per germline, CDR1 MGHRA and CDR2 YSYEKL. V was trimmed by 3 bases and J by 0 bases, leaving 9 bases between them. The CDR3 is 15 residues long. The data were produced by immunoSEQ multiplex PCR, yet TCRdb's version contains in-frame clones alone and is incomplete. The repertoire holds about 32,000 clones, with 82% as singletons. Time point defined: baseline, week 1 (first vaccination visit). The sample's treatment: pre-vaccination baseline after standard-of-care therapy. Material: PBMCs, obtained from a glioma patient treated with radiotherapy, temozolomide or both. The sequence came from a man between 25 and 39 years old with glioma. The chain couples TRBV4-1 to TRBJ1-5; no clear D. CDR3 protein: CASSHTENSNQPQHF. In nucleotides, the CDR3 is TGCGCCAGCAGCCACACAGAAAATAGCAATCAGCCCCAGCATTTT.